Below are 29 T cell receptor beta chains sequenced from a single sample in a study of regulatory T cells in long-lasting Graves disease. Sample time point: persistent/refractory GD, antithyroid drugs over 5 years with positive TRAb. RNA isolated from PBMCs was used to make the TCR library. Construction of TCR beta libraries relied on iRepertoire HTBI primers and on Arm-PCR targeting CDR3 regions. TCRdb called the multiplex PCR reads again in MiXCR, with one record for every CDR3 protein. Counted here are approximately 690,000 distinct CDR3 sequences, approximately 29% occurring once; the ten biggest clones make up 42%. Sequenced here: peripheral blood mononuclear cells (PBMCs), sampled when the disease was refractory, from a patient treated with antithyroid drugs. All receptors derive from a female donor with Graves disease.

This clonotype showed up just a few times. The chain is built from TRBV19 and TRBJ2-7; TRBD2 matches at 9 bases. V shed 5 bases and J 1 base; nucleotides not matched to a gene: 9. Germline values: CDR1 LNHDA, CDR2 SQIVND (reference sequence). This CDR3 comprises 16 residues. The CDR3 is CASSVSTSGYSYEQYF. As DNA, the CDR3 is TGTGCCAGTAGTGTGTCGACTAGCGGATATTCCTACGAGCAGTACTTC.

This clonotype came up a few times. The gene calls are TRBV3-1 and TRBJ2-5; D ambiguous. V dropped 0 bases and J dropped 7 bases, with 3 bases sitting between them. The CDR3 sequence is 11 residues long. The germline V gene has CDR1 LGHDT and CDR2 YNNKEL (reference sequence). CDR3 amino acids: CASSQELTQYF. The CDR3 nucleotides read TGTGCCAGCAGCCAAGAATTGACCCAGTACTTC.

This clonotype was counted between two and nine times. The chain joins TRBV29-1 to TRBJ2-2; D is undetermined. CDR3 length: 12 amino acids. Trimming took off 1 base at V and 4 bases at J, with 4 bases between the two ends. Per the germline V gene, CDR1 is SQVTM and CDR2 is ANQGSEA. CDR3 protein: CSVEGSTGELFF. CDR3 nucleotide sequence: TGCAGCGTTGAAGGGAGCACCGGGGAGCTGTTTTTT.

This clonotype was seen a handful of times. The V gene is TRBV5-1, the J gene TRBJ2-1, with 9 nucleotides matching TRBD2. Germline V gives CDR1 SGHRS, CDR2 YFSETQ. The CDR3 extends over 15 amino acids. With 0 bases clipped from V and 4 bases from J, the junction kept 2 bases outside the gene matches. The CDR3 sequence is CASSLASGNYNEQFF. For the CDR3, the DNA is TGCGCCAGCAGCTTGGCTAGCGGGAATTACAATGAGCAGTTCTTC.

The J gene is TRBJ2-6, the V gene TRBV29-1; D remains unclear. The length of the CDR3 is 15 residues. Germline V gives CDR1 SQVTM, CDR2 ANQGSEA. Trimming shortened V by 4 bases and J by 0 bases, and 10 bases separated the two germline ends. This chain's CDR3 is CSVAADPSGANVLTF. The CDR3 DNA reads TGCAGCGTTGCGGCAGACCCCTCTGGGGCCAACGTCCTGACTTTC.

This clonotype has ten or more counts. The rearrangement links TRBV6-2 or TRBV6-3 to TRBJ2-7; D gene ambiguous. CDR1 and CDR2 from the germline V gene are MNHEY and SVGEGT. V was pared by 0 bases and J by 2 bases, with 8 bases between. The CDR3 is 14 amino acids. CDR3 bases: TGTGCCAGCAGTTACTCGCCTTCAACCTACGAGCAGTACTTC. This translates into CASSYSPSTYEQYF.

This sequence joins TRBV29-1 and TRBJ1-2, with 8 positions matching TRBD1. CDR3 length equals 11 residues. In germline, CDR1 is SQVTM, CDR2 ANQGSEA. V shed 6 bases, J shed 8 bases, and the junction held 5 bases outside the gene matches. CDR3 sequence reads: CSVRTGPGYTF. CDR3 sequence (DNA): TGCAGCGTAAGGACAGGGCCAGGCTACACCTTC.

This chain links TRBV6-9 with TRBJ1-1, with 7 nucleotides matching TRBD1. Germline V gene lookup returns CDR1 MNHGY and CDR2 SVAAGI. J lost 5 bases, V lost 3 bases, and 15 bases had no gene match. The CDR3 covers 17 residues. The CDR3 DNA is TGTGCCAGCAGTTACTCCCTTTCGACAGGGCGGGGAACTGAAGCTTTCTTT. As protein: CASSYSLSTGRGTEAFF.

This clonotype was seen more than once but under ten times. This rearrangement joins TRBV12-3 or TRBV12-4 to TRBJ2-2; 14 bases agree with TRBD2. The V segment lost 4 bases and the J segment 6 bases; nucleotides outside the gene matches: 13. CDR3 length: 19 amino acids. As DNA, the CDR3 is TGTGCCAGCAGTTGGGGGACAGGGGGACTAGCGGGAGTCTCCGGGGAGCTGTTTTTT. This encodes CASSWGTGGLAGVSGELFF.

The V and J genes are TRBV5-5 and TRBJ1-1; 7 bases line up with TRBD1. Germline CDR1 and CDR2: SGHKS and YYEKEE (reference sequence). The CDR3 length is 15 residues. Losses at the gene ends were 4 bases for V and 6 bases for J; bases not matched to a gene: 12. CDR3 sequence reads: CASSLRDSLVPEAFF. The CDR3 coding sequence is TGTGCCAGCAGCCTGAGGGACAGTTTGGTGCCTGAAGCTTTCTTT.

The chain has TRBV10-3 and TRBJ1-5; TRBD1 is a possible D gene (5 bases). Germline V gene sequence: CDR1 ENHRY, CDR2 SYGVKD. The V end lost 6 bases, the J end lost 5 bases, and 11 bases lay between the germline ends. CDR3 length: 13 amino acids. CDR3 amino acids: CAIRYRSDQPQHF. The CDR3 DNA reads TGTGCCATCAGATACAGGTCCGATCAGCCCCAGCATTTT.

The rearrangement joins TRBV29-1 to TRBJ2-5, with D unclear. The CDR3 length is 13 residues. The germline gives CDR1 SQVTM, CDR2 ANQGSEA. V shed 7 bases and J shed 1 base, with 13 bases lying between them. The DNA for the CDR3 is TGCAGCGCCTCACCCCGGGCCCAAGAGACCCAGTACTTC. This codes for CSASPRAQETQYF.

The V call is TRBV10-3, the J call TRBJ2-3; 8 bases are a match to TRBD2. This CDR3 comprises 16 residues. J lost 1 base, V lost 5 bases, and 8 bases had no gene match. Germline V gene data show CDR1 as ENHRY and CDR2 as SYGVKD. This chain's CDR3 is CAISPTAGDGTDTQYF. The CDR3 DNA reads as TGTGCCATCAGTCCGACAGCGGGAGATGGCACAGATACGCAGTATTTT.

The chain has TRBV7-9 and TRBJ2-3; no reliable D call. Germline-derived CDR1 and CDR2 are SEHNR and FQNEAQ (reference sequence). Trimming removed 3 bases from V and 2 bases from J, with 12 bases in between. This CDR3 contains 15 residues. CDR3 bases: TGTGCCAGCAGCTTCTACGTGGATCCCACAGATACGCAGTATTTT. This sequence encodes CASSFYVDPTDTQYF.

This clonotype was picked up many times. CDR3 loop: CASSSGPNSYEQYF. Written as DNA, the CDR3 is TGTGCCAGCAGTTCCGGACCTAACTCCTACGAGCAGTACTTC. The J gene is TRBJ2-7, the V gene TRBV28; D remains ambiguous. This CDR3 region has 14 residues. V was trimmed by 4 bases and J by 0 bases, leaving 10 bases between them. Germline values: CDR1 MDHEN, CDR2 SYDVKM.

This clonotype showed up just once. The chain carries TRBV28 and TRBJ1-5, with D possibly matching TRBD1 (5 bases). Trimming took off 5 bases at V and 0 bases at J, with 23 bases between the two ends. Germline V gives CDR1 MDHEN, CDR2 SYDVKM. CDR3 size: 19 residues. The CDR3 sequence is CASSERGGQAYFSNQPQHF. CDR3 sequence (DNA): TGTGCCAGCAGTGAGAGGGGAGGGCAGGCTTATTTTAGCAATCAGCCCCAGCATTTT.

The chain recombines TRBV11-2 with TRBJ2-1; the D is unclear. The V gene lost 5 bases and the J gene lost 0 bases, with 11 bases spanning the gap. The CDR3 has 15 residues. Germline CDR1 reads SGHAT; CDR2 reads FQNNGV. The CDR3 loop is CASSPTASSYNEQFF. The CDR3 DNA reads as TGTGCCAGCAGCCCTACCGCGAGCTCCTACAATGAGCAGTTCTTC.

The V gene is TRBV6-1, the J gene TRBJ1-1, with 12 bases identical to TRBD1. Germline CDR1 is MNHNS and CDR2 is SASEGT. The CDR3 runs to 17 residues. V dropped 6 bases and J dropped 0; count of bases not matched to a gene: 8. This chain's CDR3 is CASSPSWDRGLNTEAFF. CDR3 in DNA: TGTGCCAGCAGCCCAAGCTGGGACAGGGGGCTGAACACTGAAGCTTTCTTT.

To note about this clonotype: A much larger clonotype is one base distant, so this may be a read error. The CDR3 loop reads CTSSESVLGEQYF. DNA for the CDR3: TGTACCAGCAGTGAGAGCGTGCTGGGCGAGCAGTACTTC. V gene TRBV6-1 combines with J gene TRBJ2-7; D ambiguous. CDR1 MNHNS and CDR2 SASEGT come from the germline V gene. The CDR3 is 13 amino acids.

CDR3 loop: CAWRVIRGANTEAFF. For the CDR3, the DNA is TGTGCCTGGAGGGTGATCAGGGGGGCGAACACTGAAGCTTTCTTT. The chain is built from TRBV30 and TRBJ1-1; 7 bases align to TRBD1. The V gene end was trimmed by 3 bases and the J gene end by 1 base; junction bases not matched to a gene: 8. The CDR3 spans 15 residues. CDR1 is GTSNPN, CDR2 SVGIG, per germline (reference sequence).

This clonotype was seen at least ten times. The rearrangement joins TRBV12-3 or TRBV12-4 to TRBJ1-1; a possible D gene is TRBD1 (6 bases). Trimming pared 2 bases from V and 3 bases from J, leaving 13 bases between. CDR3 length equals 15 residues. CDR3 sequence (DNA): TGTGCCAGCAGTTTATACAGGGAGGGAGACACTGAAGCTTTCTTT. Translation gives CASSLYREGDTEAFF.

CDR3 bases: TGCGCCAGCAGCCTACCCAGGGGCCTTAGGGCGAACACTGAAGCTTTCTTT. It encodes CASSLPRGLRANTEAFF. The rearrangement uses TRBV5-1 and TRBJ1-1; TRBD1 might be the D (6 bases). The V and J ends lost 4 bases and 1 base respectively, with 20 bases between them. Germline V gene sequence: CDR1 SGHRS, CDR2 YFSETQ. CDR3 size: 17 residues. Drawing the rest from reference TRBV5-1 and TRBJ1-1, the complete variable domain is KAGVTQTPRYLIKTRGQQVTLSCSPISGHRSVSWYQQTPGQGLQFLFEYFSETQRNKGNFPGRFSGRQFSNSRSEMNVSTLELGDSALYLCASSLPRGLRANTEAFFGQGTRLTVV.

On this clonotype: Just one base apart from a much larger clone, this may be a read error. The chain couples TRBV2 to TRBJ1-6, with TRBD1 as a possible D gene (6 bases). The V end was cut by 9 bases, the J end by 11 bases, with 17 bases between. The CDR3 contains 13 residues. Germline assignment: CDR1 SNHLY and CDR2 FYNNEI. This CDR3 is CASGTSRGPPLHF. Written as DNA, the CDR3 is TGTGCCAGTGGGACATCAAGAGGGCCACCCCTCCACTTT.

This clonotype came up a few times. This chain links TRBV5-6 with TRBJ1-2; weak D call: TRBD1 (6 bases). The CDR3 is 14 amino acids. Germline V gene data show CDR1 as SGHDT and CDR2 as YYEEEE. Trimming stripped 4 bases from V and 6 bases from J, with 16 bases between. This chain's CDR3 is CASSPGGRSHGYTF. For the CDR3, the DNA is TGTGCCAGCAGCCCCGGGGGGCGCAGCCATGGCTACACCTTC.

The gene calls are TRBV19 and TRBJ1-5, with D uncertain. The CDR3 has 17 amino acids. The ends were cut back, 0 bases at V and 0 bases at J, with 12 bases in the middle. Germline V gene lookup returns CDR1 LNHDA and CDR2 SQIVND (reference sequence). The CDR3 reads CASSIDFRLYSNQPQHF. The CDR3 DNA follows: TGTGCCAGTAGTATAGACTTTCGCCTCTATAGCAATCAGCCCCAGCATTTT.

As concerns this clonotype: An end of the junction does not agree with germline; a read error may underlie this. V usage is TRBV11-1 and J usage is TRBJ1-1; TRBD1 matches 8 bases. Germline V gives CDR1 SGHAT, CDR2 FQDESV (reference sequence). CDR3 length: 17 amino acids. CDR3 amino acids: CASSLAGQGGSGTKAFF. CDR3 bases: TGTGCCAGCAGCTTGGCTGGACAGGGAGGAAGTGGCACTAAAGCTTTCTTT.

The chain has TRBV10-3 and TRBJ1-3; 7 bases fit TRBD1. The length of the CDR3 is 14 residues. Germline V gives CDR1 ENHRY, CDR2 SYGVKD. V was clipped by 2 bases and J by 2 bases; unmatched bases: 0. CDR3 amino acids: CAISEDRAGNTIYF. The CDR3, as DNA: TGTGCCATCAGTGAGGACAGGGCTGGAAACACCATATATTTT.

The chain is built from TRBV4-1 and TRBJ2-1, with unresolved D. Trimming shortened V by 3 bases and J by 3 bases, and 6 bases separated the two germline ends. The length of the CDR3 is 13 residues. CDR1 is MGHRA, CDR2 YSYEKL, per germline. This CDR3 reads CASSHLLYNEQFF. In DNA, the CDR3 is TGCGCCAGCAGCCACCTTCTCTACAATGAGCAGTTCTTC.

The chain links TRBV10-2 to TRBJ1-5; D gene ambiguous. Trimming removed 0 bases at V and 2 bases at J, with 8 bases between. The CDR3 is 15 residues long. Germline V gene sequence: CDR1 WSHSY, CDR2 SAAADI. In DNA, the CDR3 is TGCGCCAGCAGTGAGTCGAGAGGTGGCAATCAGCCCCAGCATTTT. Translated: CASSESRGGNQPQHF.